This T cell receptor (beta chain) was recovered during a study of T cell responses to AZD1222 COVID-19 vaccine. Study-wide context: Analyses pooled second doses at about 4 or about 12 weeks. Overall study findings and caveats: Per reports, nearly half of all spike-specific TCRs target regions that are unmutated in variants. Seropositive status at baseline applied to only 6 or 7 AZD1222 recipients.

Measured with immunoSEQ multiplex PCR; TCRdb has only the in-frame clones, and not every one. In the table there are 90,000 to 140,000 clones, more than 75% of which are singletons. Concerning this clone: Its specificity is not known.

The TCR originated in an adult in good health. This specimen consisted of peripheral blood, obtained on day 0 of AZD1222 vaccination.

CDR3 nucleotides: TGTGCCAGCAGCTCCGTCCGCGGGGGGGGCTACGAGCAGTACTTC. Protein sequence: CASSSVRGGGYEQYF. The V gene is TRBV11-2, the J gene TRBJ2-7; 9 bases fit TRBD2. Trimming removed 4 bases from V and 3 bases from J; junction bases left unmatched: 7. The CDR3 totals 15 residues. Germline V CDR1 and CDR2: SGHAT, FQNNGV. The complete variable domain, with remaining parts taken from reference TRBV11-2 and TRBJ2-7, reads EAGVAQSPRYKIIEKRQSVAFWCNPISGHATLYWYQQILGQGPKLLIQFQNNGVVDDSQLPKDRFSAERLKGVDSTLKIQPAKLEDSAVYLCASSSVRGGGYEQYFGPGTRLTVT.